The 18 T cell receptor beta chains reported below all come from one sample, sequenced in a study of T-cell memory formation after mild COVID-19 (dated by TCRdb to about 2021). Library method: 5' RACE. Instrument used: Illumina NovaSeq 6000. In-frame beta chains were kept once TCRdb had trimmed the public reads at Q25 with fastp and called clones with MiXCR. Entries are consolidated by CDR3 protein sequence, retaining the most common genes and DNA. The sample yields some 210,000 distinct CDR3 sequences; approximately 20% were counted once. The ten largest make up 2.4% of the sample. The source material was PBMCs or a T cell subset sorted from them (not recorded which). The receptors come from an adult woman who had mild COVID-19 (a few samples of this study predate the infection). The sample titles of this study are shuffled in the database, so cell type and time point are left out; the donor was told from shared clones.

This clonotype was seen more than once but under ten times. The V and J genes are TRBV29-1 and TRBJ2-3; D not certain. This CDR3 region has 15 residues. Germline CDR1 and CDR2: SQVTM and ANQGSEA. Trimming stripped 0 bases from V and 6 bases from J, with 16 bases between. CDR3 DNA: TGCAGCGTTGAAGATTCCGAGGTGGGCGGCGATACGCAGTATTTT. It translates to CSVEDSEVGGDTQYF.

This clonotype was counted only a few times. The chain carries TRBV12-3 or TRBV12-4 and TRBJ2-1; perhaps TRBD2 as D (6 bases). This CDR3 comprises 13 residues. V was shortened by 3 bases and J by 15 bases, with 18 bases between the two germline ends. Here the CDR3 reads CASSFPGTWLGFF. The CDR3 DNA reads as TGTGCCAGCAGTTTCCCAGGGACTTGGTTGGGGTTCTTC.

This rearrangement joins TRBV6-1 to TRBJ1-1; maybe TRBD1 (6 bases). Looked up from germline, CDR1 is MNHNS and CDR2 is SASEGT. CDR3 length equals 13 residues. Trimming stripped 6 bases from V and 5 bases from J, with 13 bases between. This CDR3 is CASREQGRTEAFF. DNA for the CDR3: TGTGCCAGCAGGGAACAGGGAAGGACTGAAGCTTTCTTT.

The rearrangement links TRBV4-2 to TRBJ1-5; D gene uncertain. V dropped 0 bases and J dropped 0 bases, with 6 bases sitting between them. The CDR3 is 15 residues long. Germline V CDR1 and CDR2: LGHNA, YNFKEQ. CDR3 sequence (DNA): TGTGCCAGCAGCCAAGAGGCTATTAGCAATCAGCCCCAGCATTTT. Residues: CASSQEAISNQPQHF.

This clonotype was counted between two and nine times. This chain links TRBV24-1 with TRBJ2-2; a possible D gene is TRBD2 (6 bases). This CDR3 is 14 amino acids long. CDR1 and CDR2 from the germline V gene are KGHDR and SFDVKD. Trimming took 9 bases from V and 5 from J, leaving 15 bases between them. CDR3 region: CATSKEGRTGELFF. In nucleotides, the CDR3 is TGTGCCACCTCCAAAGAGGGGAGGACCGGGGAGCTGTTTTTT.

The chain uses TRBV30 and TRBJ2-7, with 7 nucleotides matching TRBD1. The length of the CDR3 is 13 residues. Germline loops: CDR1 GTSNPN, CDR2 SVGIG (reference sequence). With V trimmed by 3 bases and J by 2 bases, 4 bases remained unmatched. The CDR3 DNA sequence: TGTGCCTGGAGCACAGGGGCGACCTACGAGCAGTACTTC. It is translated as CAWSTGATYEQYF.

V gene TRBV3-1 combines with J gene TRBJ2-5, with 8 bases fitting TRBD1. The CDR3 consists of 14 residues. Germline V gene sequence: CDR1 LGHDT, CDR2 YNNKEL (reference sequence). Trimming took 3 bases from V and 5 from J; bases not matched to a gene: 5. The CDR3 DNA follows: TGTGCCAGCAGCCAGGGGACAGGTCGGGAGACCCAGTACTTC. Encoded protein: CASSQGTGRETQYF.

The table lists this clonotype with many counts. The chain combines TRBV4-3 with TRBJ2-7; D is uncertain. The germline V and J ends were trimmed by 0 bases and 4 bases, with 16 bases remaining between them. Germline CDR1 and CDR2: LGHNA and YSLEER. The CDR3 contains 16 residues. CDR3 bases: TGCGCCAGCAGCCAAGATCTCGGTTACAGAACTTACGAGCAGTACTTC. It encodes CASSQDLGYRTYEQYF.

The chain links TRBV3-1 to TRBJ2-3; TRBD2 matches at 8 bases. Germline values: CDR1 LGHDT, CDR2 YNNKEL (reference sequence). The CDR3 is 16 residues long. V gave up 4 bases and J gave up 4 bases; unmatched junction bases: 10. CDR3 amino acids: CASSRRLAGSPDTQYF. CDR3 DNA sequence: TGTGCCAGCAGCCGAAGGTTAGCGGGGTCTCCAGATACGCAGTATTTT.

The chain couples TRBV6-6 to TRBJ1-1; D might be TRBD1 (6 bases). Germline loops: CDR1 MNHNY, CDR2 SVGAGI (reference sequence). The CDR3 covers 14 residues. With 4 bases removed from V and 5 bases from J, the gap between germline ends came to 14 bases. This CDR3 reads CASSSTGGGTEAFF. In DNA, the CDR3 is TGTGCCAGCAGTTCGACAGGAGGAGGTACTGAAGCTTTCTTT.

This clonotype was observed a handful of times. This chain connects TRBV15 to TRBJ2-3, with 8 bases that match TRBD2. The V and J ends lost 5 bases and 2 bases, in that order; junction bases with no gene match: 15. CDR1 LNHNV and CDR2 YYDKDF come from the germline V gene (reference sequence). This CDR3 has 18 amino acids. The CDR3 region is CATSLRRKTSDLTDTQYF. CDR3 nucleotide sequence: TGTGCCACCAGCCTCCGACGAAAGACTAGCGACCTCACAGATACGCAGTATTTT.

The chain uses TRBV21-1 and TRBJ2-4. TRBV21-1 is described as a pseudogene. The CDR3 sequence is 15 residues long. CDR3 in amino acids: CASSKPSRAKNIQYF. CDR3 sequence (DNA): TGTGCCAGCAGCAAGCCGAGCCGGGCCAAAAACATTCAGTACTTC.

The chain couples TRBV20-1 to TRBJ2-2; tentatively, D is TRBD2 (6 bases). This CDR3 region has 14 residues. In germline, CDR1 is DFQATT, CDR2 SNEGSKA (reference sequence). The V gene lost 0 bases and the J gene lost 8 bases, with 13 bases spanning the gap. The CDR3 region is CSARDFSSAGELFF. The CDR3 DNA sequence: TGCAGTGCTAGAGATTTCTCTAGCGCGGGGGAGCTGTTTTTT.

The V and J genes are TRBV7-9 and TRBJ1-5; D not resolved. This CDR3 region has 15 residues. V lost 5 bases and J 0 bases, leaving 11 bases between the germline ends. The germline V gene encodes CDR1 SEHNR and CDR2 FQNEAQ (reference sequence). The CDR3 sequence is CASSEWGNSNQPQHF. The DNA of the CDR3 is TGTGCCAGCAGCGAGTGGGGTAATAGCAATCAGCCCCAGCATTTT.

This clonotype showed up many times. The V call is TRBV4-1, the J call TRBJ2-7; either TRBD1 or TRBD2 may supply D (5 bases each). V shed 4 bases and J shed 7 bases, with 23 bases lying between them. CDR1 and CDR2 from the germline V gene are MGHRA and YSYEKL. CDR3 length: 16 residues. Here the CDR3 DNA reads TGCGCCAGCAGCCGGGGACCGCCGGGGAGCTCCTTGGAGCAGTACTTC. As protein: CASSRGPPGSSLEQYF.

This clonotype has a handful of counts. The chain is built from TRBV29-1 and TRBJ1-2; D unresolved. The V gene lost 7 bases and the J gene lost 4 bases, with 10 bases spanning the gap. The CDR3 has 11 residues. Per germline, CDR1 SQVTM and CDR2 ANQGSEA. Here the CDR3 reads CSGGETYGYTF. As DNA, the CDR3 is TGCAGCGGTGGAGAGACCTATGGCTACACCTTC.

This chain links TRBV19 with TRBJ2-7; TRBD2 matches at 14 bases. With 4 bases clipped from V and 2 bases from J, the junction kept 1 base outside the gene matches. Per germline, CDR1 LNHDA and CDR2 SQIVND (reference sequence). The CDR3 spans 15 residues. The CDR3, as DNA: TGTGCCAGTAGTAGACTAGCGGGAGGGACCTACGAGCAGTACTTC. This codes for CASSRLAGGTYEQYF.

This clonotype was counted a few times. The gene calls are TRBV9 and TRBJ1-1; no firm D call. Germline V lookup: CDR1 SGDLS, CDR2 YYNGEE. Trimming left V 0 bases short and J 1 base short, with 13 bases between. The CDR3 is 16 amino acids. This CDR3 is CASSVGRTVGNTEAFF. The CDR3 DNA reads as TGTGCCAGCAGCGTAGGCCGTACAGTCGGGAACACTGAAGCTTTCTTT.